Many counts were recorded for the clone carrying this T cell receptor (beta chain). The antigen is undetermined. This sample is drawn from a study of human T cells and chemical hapten exposure. For the study at large: Diagnoses of alopecia areata, totalis or universalis occurred in mostly female patients. Broader study findings: The study found that PT1 expanded TCR counts correlated positively with patch test score.

Regarding time point: patch test 1, 2 weeks after DPC sensitization. Regarding treatment: therapeutic diphenylcyclopropenone sensitization with weekly scalp DPC. J was trimmed by 2 bases and V by 7 bases; bases with no gene match: 6. CDR3 size: 14 residues. Via MiXCR, TCRdb re-called the RACE reads, giving one row per CDR3 protein. The sample has about 340,000 distinct CDR3 sequences; approximately 6.3% are singletons. The TCR comes from a woman younger than 35 with alopecia areata. Some clones in this sample may be carry-over from other donors' samples. The sequenced sample was whole blood, obtained in connection with sensitization to the hapten diphenylcyclopropenone (DPC). This chain connects TRBV12-3 or TRBV12-4 to TRBJ1-1, with TRBD1 matching over 8 bases. CDR3 residues: CASTQGAANTEAFF. The DNA for the CDR3 is TGTGCCAGCACCCAGGGGGCAGCAAACACTGAAGCTTTCTTT.